This is a list of T cell receptor beta chains from one sample in a study of regulatory T cells in long-lasting Graves disease. TCRdb re-derived calls from the multiplex PCR reads in MiXCR, one entry per CDR3 protein. The sample has over 300,000 distinct CDR3 sequences, around 20% seen once; the top ten hold around 30%. Sequences were derived from peripheral blood mononuclear cells (PBMCs), sampled when the disease was refractory, from a patient treated with antithyroid drugs. The receptor source for this set is a female donor with Graves disease. Both conserved end residues are part of each CDR3. The D gene is left open where the match is weak. Rows may omit the clone size; those that give it use once, few, many or a size class.

>TRBV10-3|TRBJ1-1|.|many
TGTGCCATCAGTGAGTTCGAGGTTACTGAAGCTTTCTTT
CAISEFEVTEAFF
>TRBV10-2|TRBJ2-2|.|.
TGCGCCAGCACCGTTGACCAGGAAAACACCGGGGAGCTGTTTTTT
CASTVDQENTGELFF
>TRBV5-1|TRBJ2-7|.|many
TGCGCCAGCAGCTTGGCAGAACCAGCCTACGAGCAGTACTTC
CASSLAEPAYEQYF
>TRBV7-9|TRBJ2-1|.|.
TGTGCCAGCAGCTTAGGGGTAAGCGATGGAAATGAGCAGTTCTTC
CASSLGVSDGNEQFF
>TRBV27|TRBJ2-7|.|.
TGTGCCAGCAGTTCCCAGGACCGCTACGAGCAGTACTTC
CASSSQDRYEQYF
>TRBV11-2|TRBJ1-5|.|many
TGTGCCAGCAGCTTAACGCTAGGGCGAAATCAGCCCCAGCATTTT
CASSLTLGRNQPQHF
>TRBV7-9|TRBJ2-7|.|.
TGTGCCAGCAGCTTGGAGAGTAGGGGACATGAGCAGTACTTC
CASSLESRGHEQYF
>TRBV29-1|TRBJ2-7|TRBD1|few
TGCAGCGTCCTCCGGACAGGCTTTAGCTCCTACGAGCAGTACTTC
CSVLRTGFSSYEQYF
>TRBV3-1|TRBJ2-7|.|many
TGTGCCAGCAGCCAAGGGTCCAGCAGGGGGCAGTACTTC
CASSQGSSRGQYF
>TRBV20-1|TRBJ1-1|TRBD1|.
TGCAGTGCTAGACAGGGGGGGGGGAACACTGAAGCTTTCTTT
CSARQGGGNTEAFF
>TRBV19|TRBJ2-7|TRBD1|.
TGTGCCAGTAGTTCGCGGACCGGGACAGGCTCCTACGAGCAGTACTTC
CASSSRTGTGSYEQYF
>TRBV4-3|TRBJ2-5|.|few
TGCGCCAGCAGCCAAGATCAAGGCACAGGGAGGTTGGGGACCCAGTACTTC
CASSQDQGTGRLGTQYF
>TRBV7-9|TRBJ2-7|TRBD1|.
TGTGCCAGCAGCGACACCCCAGCCGGGACAGGGCTGCCCAAGTCGCTCTACGAGCAGTACTTC
CASSDTPAGTGLPKSLYEQYF
>TRBV5-1|TRBJ2-5|.|.
TGCGCCAGCAGCTTGGCCGGGTTCCAGACCCAGTACTTC
CASSLAGFQTQYF
>TRBV7-8|TRBJ2-5|.|.
TGTGCCAGCAGCTTCAGCGGGGACAAGGGGGGTACCCAGTACTTC
CASSFSGDKGGTQYF
>TRBV9|TRBJ2-2|.|.
TGTGCCAGCAGCGTCAAGTGGGGCGGCGGGGAGCTGTTTTTT
CASSVKWGGGELFF
>TRBV7-8|TRBJ1-1|.|.
TGTGCCAGCAGCTTAACTCGGGGACACACTGAAGCTTTCTTT
CASSLTRGHTEAFF
>TRBV5-1|TRBJ1-2|.|many
TGCGCCAGCAGTCTTGAGGGGCATGGCTATGGCTACACCTTC
CASSLEGHGYGYTF
>TRBV4-2|TRBJ1-1|TRBD1|.
TGTGCCAGCAGCCAAGAGGGTGTGTGGGACAGTCCCATCACTGAAGCTTTCTTT
CASSQEGVWDSPITEAFF
>TRBV6-1|TRBJ2-7|.|.
TGTGCCGATCTAGAGGGTGTTTACGGGCAGTACTTC
CADLEGVYGQYF
>TRBV5-5|TRBJ1-1|.|few
TGTGCCAGCAGCTTCCGGGGGGGGGTGCCTGAAGCTTTCTTT
CASSFRGGVPEAFF
>TRBV12-3/TRBV12-4|TRBJ1-2|.|many
TGTGCCAGCAGTGCGGAGGGACGGAGTGTCTATGGCTACACCTTC
CASSAEGRSVYGYTF
>TRBV28|TRBJ2-5|.|.
TGTGCCACAGAGGGGAAGACCCAGTACTTC
CATEGKTQYF
>TRBV6-1|TRBJ2-3|.|.
TGTGCCAGCAGCACACTTAGGACCACAGATACGCAGTATTTT
CASSTLRTTDTQYF
>TRBV6-2/TRBV6-3|TRBJ2-4|.|.
TGTGCCAGCAGTCCCCCCCGGGCGCTAGCCAAAAACATTCAGTACTTC
CASSPPRALAKNIQYF
>TRBV2|TRBJ1-1|.|many
TGTGCCAGCAGTGAGGCGGGGAACACTGAAGCTTTCTTT
CASSEAGNTEAFF
>TRBV10-3|TRBJ2-7|.|many
TGTGCCATCAAGAGTCAGGAGGCCTACGAGCAGTACTTC
CAIKSQEAYEQYF
>TRBV6-2/TRBV6-3|TRBJ1-5|.|many
TGTGCCAGCAGTTCACGGTGGACTCAGCCCCAGCATTTT
CASSSRWTQPQHF
>TRBV6-9|TRBJ2-3|.|.
TGTGCCAGCAGTTACGGCTACCTCACAGATACGCAGTATTTT
CASSYGYLTDTQYF
>TRBV28|TRBJ1-2|.|many
TGTGCCAGCAGTACGATGGGGGGGGGGCTTTTTCTTAACTATGGCTACACCTTC
CASSTMGGGLFLNYGYTF
>TRBV11-2|TRBJ2-2|.|many
TGTGCCAGCAGCCTATCGGGGGGCGGGGAGGCCGGGGAGCTGTTTTTT
CASSLSGGGEAGELFF
>TRBV6-9|TRBJ2-7|.|many
TGTGCCAGCAGTTACAGTTGGGGGACAGAGCAGTACTTC
CASSYSWGTEQYF
>TRBV20-1|TRBJ1-1|.|many
TGCAGTCCCCCGTTGACTGAAGCTTTCTTT
CSPPLTEAFF
>TRBV28|TRBJ2-7|TRBD1|many
TGTGCCAGCACCCTAGGGGACAGGCTCTACGAGCAGTACTTC
CASTLGDRLYEQYF
>TRBV20-1|TRBJ2-3|.|.
TGCAGTGCGACCGGAAGACAGCCCTTGGAGTATTTT
CSATGRQPLEYF
>TRBV27|TRBJ1-2|.|many
TGTGCCAGCAGTCCCTCGGACGCAGGGAGCTATGGCTACACCTTC
CASSPSDAGSYGYTF
>TRBV7-9|TRBJ1-4|.|many
TGTGCCAGCAGCGACAGGTTAAAACTGTTTTTT
CASSDRLKLFF
>TRBV12-3/TRBV12-4|TRBJ1-5|.|many
TGTGCCAGCAGTCCAAAGGCTAGGGGCAATCAGCCCCAGCATTTT
CASSPKARGNQPQHF
>TRBV5-1|TRBJ1-2|.|few
TGCGCCAGCAGCTCCGTGACCGGGACACCAAACTATGGCTACACCTTC
CASSSVTGTPNYGYTF
>TRBV5-1|TRBJ2-2|.|.
TGCGCCAGCAGCTTGTCAGGGGACACCGGGGAGCTGTTTTTT
CASSLSGDTGELFF
>TRBV7-2|TRBJ1-2|.|many
TGTGCCAGCAGCTTTGGGGGAGGGTGGTACACCTTC
CASSFGGGWYTF
>TRBV6-2/TRBV6-3|TRBJ2-7|.|few
TGTGCCAGCCATTCCCCACAATACGAGCAGTACTTC
CASHSPQYEQYF
>TRBV5-1|TRBJ1-5|.|many
TGCGCCAGCAGCAGGGAAAGCAATCAGCCCCAGCATTTT
CASSRESNQPQHF
>TRBV12-3/TRBV12-4|TRBJ2-5|.|many
TGTGCCAGCAGTTGGACACGTCGGGAGACCCAGTACTTC
CASSWTRRETQYF
>TRBV2|TRBJ2-5|TRBD1|many
TGTGCCAGCATTAACGACAGGGGGCAAGAGACCCAGTACTTC
CASINDRGQETQYF
>TRBV11-2|TRBJ2-6|TRBD1|many
TGTGCCAGCAGCTTAGGAACAGGGGTCGGGGCCAACGTCCTGACTTTC
CASSLGTGVGANVLTF
>TRBV6-1|TRBJ1-1|TRBD1|many
TGTGCCAGCAGCCGGGGACAGGAGAACACTGAAGCTTTCTTT
CASSRGQENTEAFF
>TRBV30|TRBJ1-5|.|few
TGTGCCTGGCGATCTGGAGGCAGGGGATACAATCAGCCCCAGCATTTT
CAWRSGGRGYNQPQHF
>TRBV7-2|TRBJ1-1|.|few
TGTGCCAGCAGCTTAACCCCAGGGTCGAGAACTGAAGCTTTCTTT
CASSLTPGSRTEAFF
>TRBV7-9|TRBJ1-1|TRBD1|few
TGTGCCAGCAGCTTGCCCACAGGGGGTTCTGAAGCTTTCTTT
CASSLPTGGSEAFF